These T cell receptor beta chains were read from a single sample in a study of early T cells in non-severe SARS-CoV-2 infection. One entry per CDR3 protein results from TCRdb running MiXCR on the 5' RACE reads. The repertoire holds about 48,000 distinct CDR3 sequences, with around 9.5% as singletons. The sample consisted of whole blood. The receptors were sampled from an adult who was a healthcare worker with PCR-confirmed SARS-CoV-2 infection or an uninfected control (not recorded which). Each CDR3 is given with its conserved first and last residue. Fields, in order: CDR3 DNA, CDR3 protein, J gene, V gene, clone size, D gene. A D gene is named only where the DNA matches it firmly. Rows give clone size only sometimes, using once, few, many, or a class for an expanded clone.

CDR3 DNA: TGTGCTGTGACAAGCGGGAGTTCCTACGAGCAGTACTTC
CDR3 protein: CAVTSGSSYEQYF
J gene: TRBJ2-7
V gene: TRBV6-5
clone size: many
D gene: TRBD2

CDR3 DNA: TGTGCCAGCAAAATACCTCAGGGGGCCGAAGAGACCCAGTACTTC
CDR3 protein: CASKIPQGAEETQYF
J gene: TRBJ2-5
V gene: TRBV6-5
clone size: many
D gene: TRBD1

CDR3 DNA: TGTGCCAGCAGCTGGGCGGGCACTGAAGCTTTCTTT
CDR3 protein: CASSWAGTEAFF
J gene: TRBJ1-1
V gene: TRBV11-1
clone size: few
D gene: NA

CDR3 DNA: TGTGCCAGCAGCTCAACAGGGCCTAATGAAAAACTGTTTTTT
CDR3 protein: CASSSTGPNEKLFF
J gene: TRBJ1-4
V gene: TRBV7-2
clone size: many
D gene: NA

CDR3 DNA: TGTGCCACCAGTGAACCGCGGGGACACACAGATACGCAGTATTTT
CDR3 protein: CATSEPRGHTDTQYF
J gene: TRBJ2-3
V gene: TRBV24-1
clone size: NA
D gene: NA

CDR3 DNA: TGTGCCAGCAGCTTCAGGGGGGAACAGCCCCAGCATTTT
CDR3 protein: CASSFRGEQPQHF
J gene: TRBJ1-5
V gene: TRBV5-5
clone size: many
D gene: TRBD1

CDR3 DNA: TGTGCCAGCAGCTTAAGTTCGGGTTACCAAGAGACCCAGTACTTC
CDR3 protein: CASSLSSGYQETQYF
J gene: TRBJ2-5
V gene: TRBV11-2
clone size: NA
D gene: NA

CDR3 DNA: TGTGCCAGCAGTTTGTCAGGGGCCACTGAAGCTTTCTTT
CDR3 protein: CASSLSGATEAFF
J gene: TRBJ1-1
V gene: TRBV27
clone size: NA
D gene: NA

CDR3 DNA: TGTGCCAGCAGCCATGGTATGGGATTCCGTGAGCAGTTCTTC
CDR3 protein: CASSHGMGFREQFF
J gene: TRBJ2-1
V gene: TRBV3-1
clone size: NA
D gene: NA

CDR3 DNA: TGTGCCAGCAGCCATTTGAACCAAGGAATGAACACTGAAGCTTTCTTT
CDR3 protein: CASSHLNQGMNTEAFF
J gene: TRBJ1-1
V gene: TRBV7-9
clone size: many
D gene: NA

CDR3 DNA: TGTGCCAGCAGCACGGGGACGTCCCGATATGGCTACACCTTC
CDR3 protein: CASSTGTSRYGYTF
J gene: TRBJ1-2
V gene: TRBV5-5
clone size: NA
D gene: NA

CDR3 DNA: TGTGCCAGCAGTTTTTGGGGGTCCGGTGAGACCCAGTACTTC
CDR3 protein: CASSFWGSGETQYF
J gene: TRBJ2-5
V gene: TRBV27
clone size: many
D gene: NA

CDR3 DNA: TGTGCCAGCAGACAGGGACTCCTCAAAGAGACCCAGTACTTC
CDR3 protein: CASRQGLLKETQYF
J gene: TRBJ2-5
V gene: TRBV7-2
clone size: NA
D gene: NA

CDR3 DNA: TGCAGTGCTAGGCGTGTACTAGCGGATTACGAGCAGTACTTC
CDR3 protein: CSARRVLADYEQYF
J gene: TRBJ2-7
V gene: TRBV20-1
clone size: few
D gene: TRBD2

CDR3 DNA: TGTGCCAGCAGCTTAGCGTCGGGAGGTATCCATGAGCAGTTCTTC
CDR3 protein: CASSLASGGIHEQFF
J gene: TRBJ2-1
V gene: TRBV7-8
clone size: NA
D gene: TRBD2

CDR3 DNA: TGTGCCATCAGTGACCCACAGCTTAACTCCTATAATTCACCCCTCCACTTT
CDR3 protein: CAISDPQLNSYNSPLHF
J gene: TRBJ1-6
V gene: TRBV10-3
clone size: few
D gene: NA

CDR3 DNA: TGCGCCAGCCGGAATGGACCCACAGATACGCAGTATTTT
CDR3 protein: CASRNGPTDTQYF
J gene: TRBJ2-3
V gene: TRBV5-1
clone size: NA
D gene: NA

CDR3 DNA: TGCGCCAGCGGGACAGGGGCCAATGAGCAGTTCTTC
CDR3 protein: CASGTGANEQFF
J gene: TRBJ2-1
V gene: TRBV5-1
clone size: many
D gene: TRBD1

CDR3 DNA: TGTGCCAGCAGTCTAAAGGGAAACATTCAGTACTTC
CDR3 protein: CASSLKGNIQYF
J gene: TRBJ2-4
V gene: TRBV7-6
clone size: many
D gene: NA

CDR3 DNA: TGTGCCAGCAGACTCGGGGGGAACACTGAAGCTTTCTTT
CDR3 protein: CASRLGGNTEAFF
J gene: TRBJ1-1
V gene: TRBV4-2
clone size: NA
D gene: NA

CDR3 DNA: TGTGCCAGCAAGGGCAGGGGGATTGAAAAACTGTTTTTT
CDR3 protein: CASKGRGIEKLFF
J gene: TRBJ1-4
V gene: TRBV28
clone size: many
D gene: TRBD1

CDR3 DNA: TGCGCCAGCAGCTTGGCCGTCGCCATTCCCACAGATACGCAGTATTTT
CDR3 protein: CASSLAVAIPTDTQYF
J gene: TRBJ2-3
V gene: TRBV5-1
clone size: many
D gene: NA

CDR3 DNA: TGTGCCAGCAGTTACTCGATCGCGGGAGGGAGGGAGCAGTTCTTC
CDR3 protein: CASSYSIAGGREQFF
J gene: TRBJ2-1
V gene: TRBV6-5
clone size: NA
D gene: TRBD2

CDR3 DNA: TGTGCCAGCAGTTTTGCTGGAGCGGGAGAATCGGACATTCAGTACTTC
CDR3 protein: CASSFAGAGESDIQYF
J gene: TRBJ2-4
V gene: TRBV12-3/TRBV12-4
clone size: few
D gene: TRBD2

CDR3 DNA: TGTGCCAGCAGCCAAGGACCTGGACAGGGCCTAAGGAGCACAGATACGCAGTATTTT
CDR3 protein: CASSQGPGQGLRSTDTQYF
J gene: TRBJ2-3
V gene: TRBV3-1
clone size: many
D gene: TRBD1

CDR3 DNA: TGTGCCAGCAGTTTATCTTCTAGCGGGGCAGAGGATGAGCAGTTCTTC
CDR3 protein: CASSLSSSGAEDEQFF
J gene: TRBJ2-1
V gene: TRBV27
clone size: NA
D gene: TRBD2

CDR3 DNA: TGTGCCAGCAGCCGGGCGGCCAGCGGGGATTACGAGCAGTACTTC
CDR3 protein: CASSRAASGDYEQYF
J gene: TRBJ2-7
V gene: TRBV28
clone size: many
D gene: TRBD2

CDR3 DNA: TGCGCCAGCAGTGACCGGGACAGGGGGGGATATACGCAGTATTTT
CDR3 protein: CASSDRDRGGYTQYF
J gene: TRBJ2-3
V gene: TRBV10-1
clone size: many
D gene: TRBD1

CDR3 DNA: TGTGCCAGCAGCTTACTAAACACCGGGGAGCTGTTTTTT
CDR3 protein: CASSLLNTGELFF
J gene: TRBJ2-2
V gene: TRBV11-1
clone size: many
D gene: NA

CDR3 DNA: TGTGCCTCGGAGGGACAGGGGGCTCTGGGCAATGAGCAGTTCTTC
CDR3 protein: CASEGQGALGNEQFF
J gene: TRBJ2-1
V gene: TRBV10-3
clone size: few
D gene: TRBD1

CDR3 DNA: TGCAGTGCTAGAGGACTAGCGGGAGGGACGGGCACAGATACGCAGTATTTT
CDR3 protein: CSARGLAGGTGTDTQYF
J gene: TRBJ2-3
V gene: TRBV20-1
clone size: many
D gene: TRBD2

CDR3 DNA: TGCAGCGTTAGGATAGCGGGAGGGTCCAATGAGCAGTTCTTC
CDR3 protein: CSVRIAGGSNEQFF
J gene: TRBJ2-1
V gene: TRBV29-1
clone size: NA
D gene: TRBD2

CDR3 DNA: TGTGCCAGCAGTTACTCCCAACCGATTACTCGAGGCGGACGCTTCTACGAGCAGTACTTC
CDR3 protein: CASSYSQPITRGGRFYEQYF
J gene: TRBJ2-7
V gene: TRBV6-5
clone size: few
D gene: NA

CDR3 DNA: TGCAGTGCACCAACTAGCGGTCATGCCTCTGACAATGAGCAGTTCTTC
CDR3 protein: CSAPTSGHASDNEQFF
J gene: TRBJ2-1
V gene: TRBV20-1
clone size: many
D gene: TRBD2

CDR3 DNA: TGTGCCACCAGTGACCCTAGGAAGCCGGGAAATACGCAGTATTTT
CDR3 protein: CATSDPRKPGNTQYF
J gene: TRBJ2-3
V gene: TRBV24-1
clone size: few
D gene: NA

CDR3 DNA: TGTGCCAGCAGCCCTGGGACAGTCCTCACGGCTTTCTTT
CDR3 protein: CASSPGTVLTAFF
J gene: TRBJ1-1
V gene: TRBV3-1
clone size: many
D gene: TRBD1

CDR3 DNA: TGCAGTGCTCCGACTAGCTTGGAGTGGGAGACCCAGTACTTC
CDR3 protein: CSAPTSLEWETQYF
J gene: TRBJ2-5
V gene: TRBV20-1
clone size: many
D gene: TRBD2

CDR3 DNA: TGCAGCCTTGAGGATAGGTACAATGAGCAGTTCTTC
CDR3 protein: CSLEDRYNEQFF
J gene: TRBJ2-1
V gene: TRBV29-1
clone size: NA
D gene: NA

CDR3 DNA: TGTGCCAGCAGACTAGCGGGAGGATTGGAGCAGTTCTTC
CDR3 protein: CASRLAGGLEQFF
J gene: TRBJ2-1
V gene: TRBV27
clone size: many
D gene: TRBD2

CDR3 DNA: TGTGCCAGCAGCTTAGCGGGGGCCACGATGGGAGCTTTCTTT
CDR3 protein: CASSLAGATMGAFF
J gene: TRBJ1-1
V gene: TRBV7-9
clone size: many
D gene: NA

CDR3 DNA: TGTGCCAGCAGCGTAGCTACAGGGGGCTTCCTTGGCTACACCTTC
CDR3 protein: CASSVATGGFLGYTF
J gene: TRBJ1-2
V gene: TRBV9
clone size: NA
D gene: TRBD1

CDR3 DNA: TGTGCCAGCAGTGCCTCCTCCTACAATGAGCAGTTCTTC
CDR3 protein: CASSASSYNEQFF
J gene: TRBJ2-1
V gene: TRBV6-5
clone size: many
D gene: NA

CDR3 DNA: TGCGCCAGCACACAAGAAAACCCTAGCACAGATACGCAGTATTTT
CDR3 protein: CASTQENPSTDTQYF
J gene: TRBJ2-3
V gene: TRBV5-1
clone size: many
D gene: NA

CDR3 DNA: TGTGCCAGCTGTCGGGCTAGCGGGACAGATACGCAGTATTTT
CDR3 protein: CASCRASGTDTQYF
J gene: TRBJ2-3
V gene: TRBV7-9
clone size: NA
D gene: TRBD2

CDR3 DNA: TGTGCCAGCAGCGGGACAAGCCGGAAGGACACTGAAGCTTTCTTT
CDR3 protein: CASSGTSRKDTEAFF
J gene: TRBJ1-1
V gene: TRBV13
clone size: many
D gene: NA

CDR3 DNA: TGCGCCAGCATCGGGGACAGCTACAATGAGCAGTTCTTC
CDR3 protein: CASIGDSYNEQFF
J gene: TRBJ2-1
V gene: TRBV5-1
clone size: few
D gene: TRBD1

CDR3 DNA: TGTGCCAGCAGCTTCGGAGTCCCCTACGAGCAGTACTTC
CDR3 protein: CASSFGVPYEQYF
J gene: TRBJ2-7
V gene: TRBV5-6
clone size: NA
D gene: NA

CDR3 DNA: TGCAGCGTTGGAGGTACTAGCGGCTACGAGCAGTACTTC
CDR3 protein: CSVGGTSGYEQYF
J gene: TRBJ2-7
V gene: TRBV29-1
clone size: NA
D gene: TRBD2

CDR3 DNA: TGCAGTACCACGGCGGGCCTCAACCCGGGTGATACGCAGTATTTT
CDR3 protein: CSTTAGLNPGDTQYF
J gene: TRBJ2-3
V gene: TRBV20-1
clone size: few
D gene: NA

CDR3 DNA: TGCAGCGTTGACCTAGCGGGAGTCTACAATGAGCAGTTCTTC
CDR3 protein: CSVDLAGVYNEQFF
J gene: TRBJ2-1
V gene: TRBV29-1
clone size: many
D gene: TRBD2

CDR3 DNA: TGTGCCAGCAGCAAAGATGGGCGACAGTTCAATAGCAATCAGCCCCAGCATTTT
CDR3 protein: CASSKDGRQFNSNQPQHF
J gene: TRBJ1-5
V gene: TRBV21-1
clone size: many
D gene: NA

CDR3 DNA: TGCAGTGCTCATGGACAGGGGTGGGTCTACGAGCAGTACTTC
CDR3 protein: CSAHGQGWVYEQYF
J gene: TRBJ2-7
V gene: TRBV20-1
clone size: few
D gene: TRBD1

CDR3 DNA: TGTGCCAGCAGCGGAGGGCCAGGAAGCACAGATACGCAGTATTTT
CDR3 protein: CASSGGPGSTDTQYF
J gene: TRBJ2-3
V gene: TRBV12-3/TRBV12-4
clone size: few
D gene: NA

CDR3 DNA: TGTGCCAGCCACGGCAGGGAGGCATATCATGGCTACACCTTC
CDR3 protein: CASHGREAYHGYTF
J gene: TRBJ1-2
V gene: TRBV6-5
clone size: NA
D gene: NA

CDR3 DNA: TGCAGTGCTAGAGTTTCACAGGGGTTTTCCTACGAGCAGTACTTC
CDR3 protein: CSARVSQGFSYEQYF
J gene: TRBJ2-7
V gene: TRBV20-1
clone size: many
D gene: TRBD1